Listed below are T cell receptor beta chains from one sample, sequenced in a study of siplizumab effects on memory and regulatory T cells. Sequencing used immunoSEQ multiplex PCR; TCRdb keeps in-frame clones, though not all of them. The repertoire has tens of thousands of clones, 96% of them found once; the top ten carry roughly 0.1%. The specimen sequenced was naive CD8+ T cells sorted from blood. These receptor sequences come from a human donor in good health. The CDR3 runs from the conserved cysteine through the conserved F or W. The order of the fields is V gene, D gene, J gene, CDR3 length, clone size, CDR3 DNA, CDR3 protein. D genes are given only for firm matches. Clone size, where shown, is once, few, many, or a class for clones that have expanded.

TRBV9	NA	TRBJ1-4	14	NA	TGTGCCAGCAGCGTAGCAGGGGCGAGTGAAAAACTGTTTTTT	CASSVAGASEKLFF
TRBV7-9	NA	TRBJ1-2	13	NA	TGTGCCAGCAGCCCGCAGGATTTCTATGGCTACACCTTC	CASSPQDFYGYTF
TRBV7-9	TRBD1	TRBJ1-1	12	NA	TGTGCCACCCAGGGGGAGAGCACTGAAGCTTTCTTT	CATQGESTEAFF
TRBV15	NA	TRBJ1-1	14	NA	TGTGCCACCAGCAGAGACCTCATGAACACTGAAGCTTTCTTT	CATSRDLMNTEAFF
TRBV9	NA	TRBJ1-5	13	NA	TGTGCCAGCAGCGAGGGGCCGCGACAGCCCCAGCATTTT	CASSEGPRQPQHF
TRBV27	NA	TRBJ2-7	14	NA	TGTGCCAGCAGTCCCCAGACGGCTAACTACGAGCAGTACTTC	CASSPQTANYEQYF
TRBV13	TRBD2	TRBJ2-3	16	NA	TGTGCCAGCAGCTTATCTTTAGGGACTACAAGTAATACGCAGTATTTT	CASSLSLGTTSNTQYF
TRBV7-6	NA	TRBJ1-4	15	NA	TGTGCCAGCCAATCCCGACAGGAGTTTAATGAAAAACTGTTTTTT	CASQSRQEFNEKLFF
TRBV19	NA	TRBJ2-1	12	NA	TGTGCCAGTAGCCTGGGGTCCATTGAGCAGTTCTTC	CASSLGSIEQFF
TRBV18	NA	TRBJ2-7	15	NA	TGTGCCAGCTCACCTTTTAGCGGCCTCTCCTACGAGCAGTACTTC	CASSPFSGLSYEQYF
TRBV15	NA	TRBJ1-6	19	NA	TGTGCCACCACATCCAGGACCCTTGCGGATCCCTCCTATAATTCACCCCTCCACTTT	CATTSRTLADPSYNSPLHF
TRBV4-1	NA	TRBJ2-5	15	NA	TGCGCCAGCAGCCAAGATTGGGGGGCCCAAGAGACCCAGTACTTC	CASSQDWGAQETQYF
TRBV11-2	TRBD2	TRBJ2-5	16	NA	TGTGCCAGCAGCTCCTACTCAGTAGCGGGGGAAGAGACCCAGTACTTC	CASSSYSVAGEETQYF
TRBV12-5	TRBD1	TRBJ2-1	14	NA	TGTGCTAGTGCCTGGACAGGGGGGGTCGATGAGCAGTTCTTC	CASAWTGGVDEQFF
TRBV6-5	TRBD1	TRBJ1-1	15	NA	TGTGCCAGCAGTTGGGACAGGGGGGGGAACACTGAAGCTTTCTTT	CASSWDRGGNTEAFF
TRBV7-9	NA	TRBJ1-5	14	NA	TGTGCCAGCAGCTTAGCAGGCCTCAATCAGCCCCAGCATTTT	CASSLAGLNQPQHF
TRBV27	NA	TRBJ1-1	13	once	TGTGCCAGCAGTTTGACAGAGAACACTGAAGCTTTCTTT	CASSLTENTEAFF
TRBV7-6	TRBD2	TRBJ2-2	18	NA	TGTGCCAGCAGTAGCCCGGGACTAGCGGGGGGCTCAGTCGGGGAGCTGTTTTTT	CASSSPGLAGGSVGELFF
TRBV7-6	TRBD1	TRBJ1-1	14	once	TGTGCCAGCAGCTCACAGGGGGCAAACACTGAAGCTTTCTTT	CASSSQGANTEAFF
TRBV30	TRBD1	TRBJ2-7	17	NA	TGTGCCTGGAGTGCCTTGGCGGACAGGTCCTACTCCTACGAGCAGTACTTC	CAWSALADRSYSYEQYF